A single sample gave rise to the 8 T cell receptor beta chains below, sequenced in a study of identical twins. TCRdb reprocessed the 5' RACE reads with MiXCR, giving one entry per CDR3 protein. Found here are 450,000 or so distinct CDR3 sequences, less than 25% of them singletons; the top ten hold around 3%. This sample was also put to use in a study of T cells expressing NK-cell markers.

Sequenced input: CD4+ T cells sorted from blood. The receptors were gathered from a woman in her late teens or twenties in good health.

This clonotype was counted a few times. The chain combines TRBV12-3 or TRBV12-4 with TRBJ2-1; 11 bases are a match to TRBD2. This CDR3 region has 14 residues. The V and J ends lost 7 bases and 3 bases, in that order; junction bases with no gene match: 2. The CDR3 DNA reads as TGTGCCAGCAAGGGACTAGCGGACTACAATGAGCAGTTCTTC. This codes for CASKGLADYNEQFF.

This chain links TRBV20-1 with TRBJ2-1; 9 bases are a match to TRBD1. This CDR3 is 15 amino acids long. The germline V gene encodes CDR1 DFQATT and CDR2 SNEGSKA (reference sequence). The junction had 4 bases not matched to a gene; V was cut back by 1 base and J by 3 bases. The CDR3 spells CSARAGGQGYNEQFF. For the CDR3, the DNA is TGCAGTGCTAGAGCCGGGGGACAGGGCTACAATGAGCAGTTCTTC.

The chain uses TRBV5-1 and TRBJ2-1; D possibly corresponds to TRBD1 (7 bases). The germline gives CDR1 SGHRS, CDR2 YFSETQ. This CDR3 has 14 residues. Trimming removed 4 bases at V and 9 bases at J, with 17 bases between. CDR3 residues: CASSGGTALGEQFF. CDR3 nucleotides: TGCGCCAGCAGCGGCGGGACAGCTCTGGGTGAGCAGTTCTTC.

This sequence joins TRBV7-9 and TRBJ1-5, with D maybe TRBD1 (5 bases). V lost 5 bases and J lost 7, with 18 bases in between. There are 15 residues in the CDR3. Germline CDR1 and CDR2: SEHNR and FQNEAQ (reference sequence). The CDR3 loop reads CASSPVGTDSQPQHF. CDR3 coding DNA: TGTGCCAGCAGCCCAGTTGGGACGGATAGCCAGCCCCAGCATTTT. Combining the CDR3 with reference TRBV7-9 and TRBJ1-5 gives the whole variable domain DTGVSQNPRHKITKRGQNVTFRCDPISEHNRLYWYRQTLGQGPEFLTYFQNEAQLEKSRLLSDRFSAERPKGSFSTLEIQRTEQGDSAMYLCASSPVGTDSQPQHFGDGTRLSIL.

The CDR3 coding sequence is TGCGCCAGCAGGGAACCAGGGCTGGCACCCCTCCACTTT. This sequence encodes CASREPGLAPLHF. The V call is TRBV5-1, the J call TRBJ1-6; perhaps TRBD1 as D (5 bases). The germline V gene has CDR1 SGHRS and CDR2 YFSETQ. The V end lost 5 bases, the J end lost 11 bases, and 14 bases lay between the germline ends. CDR3 length: 13 amino acids. Complete variable domain (other parts from reference TRBV5-1 and TRBJ1-6): KAGVTQTPRYLIKTRGQQVTLSCSPISGHRSVSWYQQTPGQGLQFLFEYFSETQRNKGNFPGRFSGRQFSNSRSEMNVSTLELGDSALYLCASREPGLAPLHFGNGTRLTVT.

This clonotype was detected a few times. J is TRBJ2-5 and V is TRBV7-2; 8 nucleotides align to TRBD1. This CDR3 has 14 amino acids. Germline V gene lookup returns CDR1 SGHTA and CDR2 FQGNSA. Trimming at V came to 5 bases and at J to 5 bases, leaving 7 bases not matched to a gene. CDR3 loop: CASSTGQGAETQYF. The DNA for the CDR3 is TGTGCCAGCAGCACAGGACAGGGTGCTGAGACCCAGTACTTC.

The rearrangement joins TRBV20-1 to TRBJ1-2; D is uncertain. Per germline, CDR1 DFQATT and CDR2 SNEGSKA (reference sequence). The ends were cut back, 0 bases at V and 1 base at J, with 6 bases in the middle. This CDR3 is built from 13 residues. The CDR3 DNA reads as TGCAGTGCTAGAGATCGAGATAACTATGGCTACACCTTC. Translation gives CSARDRDNYGYTF.

V is TRBV29-1 and J is TRBJ2-7; TRBD1 matches 7 bases. Unmatched junction bases numbered 11, after V lost 5 bases and J lost 1 base. The CDR3 runs 15 residues. Germline CDR1 and CDR2: SQVTM and ANQGSEA. The CDR3 bases are TGCAGCGTTCCTCGAACGGACAGGCCGTCCTACGAGCAGTACTTC. Its translation: CSVPRTDRPSYEQYF.